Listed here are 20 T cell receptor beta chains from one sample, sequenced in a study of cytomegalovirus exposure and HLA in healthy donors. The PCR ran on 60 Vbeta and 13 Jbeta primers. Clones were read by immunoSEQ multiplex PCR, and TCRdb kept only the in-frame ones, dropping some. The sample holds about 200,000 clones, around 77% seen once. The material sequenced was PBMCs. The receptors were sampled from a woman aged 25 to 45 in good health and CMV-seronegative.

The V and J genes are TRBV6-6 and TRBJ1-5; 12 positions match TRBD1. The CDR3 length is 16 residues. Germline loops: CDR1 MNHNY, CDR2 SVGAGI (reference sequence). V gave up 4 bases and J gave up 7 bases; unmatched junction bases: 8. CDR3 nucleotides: TGTGCCAGCAGTTTTCCGGGACAGGGGGCGGGCCAGCCCCAGCATTTT. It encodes CASSFPGQGAGQPQHF.

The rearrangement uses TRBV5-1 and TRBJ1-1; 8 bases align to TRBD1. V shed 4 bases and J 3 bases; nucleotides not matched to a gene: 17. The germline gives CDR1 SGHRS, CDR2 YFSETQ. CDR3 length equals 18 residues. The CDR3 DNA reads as TGCGCCAGCAGCCCTCCTGACAGGGGTCCGACTTGGGACACTGAAGCTTTCTTT. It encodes CASSPPDRGPTWDTEAFF.

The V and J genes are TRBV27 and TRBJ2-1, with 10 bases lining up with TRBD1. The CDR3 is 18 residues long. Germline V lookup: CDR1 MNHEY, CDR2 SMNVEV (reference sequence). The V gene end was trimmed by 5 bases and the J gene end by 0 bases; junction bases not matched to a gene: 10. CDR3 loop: CASSHGTGATYSYNEQFF. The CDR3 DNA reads TGTGCCAGCAGTCACGGGACAGGGGCTACTTACTCCTACAATGAGCAGTTCTTC.

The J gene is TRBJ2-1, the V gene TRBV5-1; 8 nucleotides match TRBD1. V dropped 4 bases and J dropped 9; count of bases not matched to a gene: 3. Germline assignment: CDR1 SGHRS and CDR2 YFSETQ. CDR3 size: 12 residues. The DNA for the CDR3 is TGCGCCAGCAGCCCGACAGGGGCTGAGCAGTTCTTC. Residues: CASSPTGAEQFF.

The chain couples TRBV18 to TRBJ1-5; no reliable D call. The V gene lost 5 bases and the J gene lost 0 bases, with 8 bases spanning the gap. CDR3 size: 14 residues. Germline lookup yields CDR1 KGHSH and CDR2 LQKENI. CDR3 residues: CASSNRDSNQPQHF. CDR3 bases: TGTGCCAGCTCAAACAGAGATAGCAATCAGCCCCAGCATTTT.

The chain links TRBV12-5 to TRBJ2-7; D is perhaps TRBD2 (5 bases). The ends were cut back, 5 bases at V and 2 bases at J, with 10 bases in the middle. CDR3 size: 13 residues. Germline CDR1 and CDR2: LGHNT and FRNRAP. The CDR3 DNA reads TGTGCTAGTGGTCTCCGAGGGCCCTACGAGCAGTACTTC. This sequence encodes CASGLRGPYEQYF.

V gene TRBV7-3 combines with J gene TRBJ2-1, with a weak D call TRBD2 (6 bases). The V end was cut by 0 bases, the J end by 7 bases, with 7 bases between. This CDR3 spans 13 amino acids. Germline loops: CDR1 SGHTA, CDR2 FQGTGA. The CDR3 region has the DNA TGTGCCAGCAGCTTAACTGGAGGGAATGAGCAGTTCTTC. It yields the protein CASSLTGGNEQFF.

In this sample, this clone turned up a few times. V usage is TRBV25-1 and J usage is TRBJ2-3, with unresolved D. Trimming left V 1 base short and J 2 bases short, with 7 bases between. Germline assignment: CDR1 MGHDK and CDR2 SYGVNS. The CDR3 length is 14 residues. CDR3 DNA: TGTGCCAGCAGTGAATCCCCTACCACAGATACGCAGTATTTT. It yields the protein CASSESPTTDTQYF.

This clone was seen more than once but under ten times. This CDR3 is CASSLLTGELFF. CDR3 nucleotides: TGTGCCAGCAGCTTGCTCACCGGGGAGCTGTTTTTT. This rearrangement joins TRBV5-6 to TRBJ2-2; D gene uncertain. CDR3 length equals 12 residues. V lost 1 base, J lost 4 bases, and 2 bases lay in between. The germline V gene has CDR1 SGHDT and CDR2 YYEEEE.

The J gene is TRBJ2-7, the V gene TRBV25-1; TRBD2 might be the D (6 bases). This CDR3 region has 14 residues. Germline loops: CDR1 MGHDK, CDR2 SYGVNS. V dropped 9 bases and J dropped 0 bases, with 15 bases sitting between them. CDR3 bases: TGTGCCAGTGGGGACTCCTCCTACTCCTACGAGCAGTACTTC. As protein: CASGDSSYSYEQYF.

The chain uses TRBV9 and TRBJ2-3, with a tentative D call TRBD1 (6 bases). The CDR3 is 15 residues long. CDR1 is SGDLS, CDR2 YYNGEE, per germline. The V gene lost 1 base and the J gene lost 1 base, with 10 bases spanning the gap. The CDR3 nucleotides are TGTGCCAGCAGCGTAATGGCAGGGGGCACAGATACGCAGTATTTT. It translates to CASSVMAGGTDTQYF.

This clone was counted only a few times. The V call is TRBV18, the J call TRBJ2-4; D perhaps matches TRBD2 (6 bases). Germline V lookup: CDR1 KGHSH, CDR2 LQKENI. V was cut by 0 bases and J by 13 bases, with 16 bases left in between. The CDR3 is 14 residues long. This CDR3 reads CASSPPLRGTGQYF. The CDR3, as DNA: TGTGCCAGCTCACCACCGTTACGAGGGACTGGGCAGTACTTC.

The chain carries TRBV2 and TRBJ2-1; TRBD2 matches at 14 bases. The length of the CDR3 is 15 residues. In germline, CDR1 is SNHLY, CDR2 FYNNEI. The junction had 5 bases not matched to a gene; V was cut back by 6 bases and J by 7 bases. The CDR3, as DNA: TGTGCCAGCAGGGGACTAGCGGGGGTGGGGAATGAGCAGTTCTTC. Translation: CASRGLAGVGNEQFF. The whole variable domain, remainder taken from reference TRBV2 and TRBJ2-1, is EPEVTQTPSHQVTQMGQEVILRCVPISNHLYFYWYRQILGQKVEFLVSFYNNEISEKSEIFDDQFSVERPDGSNFTLKIRSTKLEDSAMYFCASRGLAGVGNEQFFGPGTRLTVL.

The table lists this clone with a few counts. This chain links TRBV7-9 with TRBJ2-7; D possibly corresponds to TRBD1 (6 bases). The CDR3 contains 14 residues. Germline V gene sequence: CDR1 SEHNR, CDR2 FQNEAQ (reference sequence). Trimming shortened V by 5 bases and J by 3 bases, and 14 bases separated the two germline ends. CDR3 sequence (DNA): TGTGCCAGCAGCCAGGACAGCCACAGCTACGAGCAGTACTTC. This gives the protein CASSQDSHSYEQYF.

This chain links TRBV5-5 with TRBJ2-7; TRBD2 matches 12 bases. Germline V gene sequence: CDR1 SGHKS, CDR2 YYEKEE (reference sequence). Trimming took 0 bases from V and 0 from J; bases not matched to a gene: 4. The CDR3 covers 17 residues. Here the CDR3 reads CASSLALAGGLSYEQYF. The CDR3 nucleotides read TGTGCCAGCAGCTTGGCACTAGCGGGGGGTCTCTCCTACGAGCAGTACTTC.

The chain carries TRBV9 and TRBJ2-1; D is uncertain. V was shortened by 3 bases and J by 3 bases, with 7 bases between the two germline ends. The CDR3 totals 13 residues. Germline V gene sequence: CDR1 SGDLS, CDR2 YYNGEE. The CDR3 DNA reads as TGTGCCAGCAGCGGAGAAAGCTACAATGAGCAGTTCTTC. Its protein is CASSGESYNEQFF.

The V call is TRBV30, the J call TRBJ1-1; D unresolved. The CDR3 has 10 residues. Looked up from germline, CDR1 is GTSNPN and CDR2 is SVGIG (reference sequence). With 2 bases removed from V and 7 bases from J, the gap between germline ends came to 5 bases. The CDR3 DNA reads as TGTGCCTGGAGTCGGGGTGAAGCTTTCTTT. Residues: CAWSRGEAFF. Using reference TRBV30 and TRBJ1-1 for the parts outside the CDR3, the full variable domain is SQTIHQWPATLVQPVGSPLSLECTVEGTSNPNLYWYRQAAGRGLQLLFYSVGIGQISSEVPQNLSASRPQDRQFILSSKKLLLSDSGFYLCAWSRGEAFFGQGTRLTVV.

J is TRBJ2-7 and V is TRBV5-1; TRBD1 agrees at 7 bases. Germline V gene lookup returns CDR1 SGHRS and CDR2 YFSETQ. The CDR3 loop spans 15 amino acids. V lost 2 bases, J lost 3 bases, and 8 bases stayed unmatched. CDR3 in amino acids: CASSFLTTGNYEQYF. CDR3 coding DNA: TGCGCCAGCAGCTTTCTTACGACAGGGAACTACGAGCAGTACTTC.

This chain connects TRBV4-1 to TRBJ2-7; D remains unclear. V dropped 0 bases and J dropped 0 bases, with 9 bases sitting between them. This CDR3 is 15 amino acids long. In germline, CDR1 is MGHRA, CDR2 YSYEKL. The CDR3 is CASSQDERISYEQYF. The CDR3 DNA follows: TGCGCCAGCAGCCAAGATGAGCGAATCTCCTACGAGCAGTACTTC.

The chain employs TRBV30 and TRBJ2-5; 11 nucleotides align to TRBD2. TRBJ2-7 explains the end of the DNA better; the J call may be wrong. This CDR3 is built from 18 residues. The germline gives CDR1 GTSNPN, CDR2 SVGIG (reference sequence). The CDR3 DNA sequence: TGTGCCTGGAGGCCCGGTCGACTAGCGGGGTTTGTCATCTACGAGCAGTACTTC. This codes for CAWRPGRLAGFVIYEQYF.